This entry features one T cell receptor (beta chain) sequence. In the original processing: From reference gene primer amplification, estimates of nucleated cell counts were derived. Using immunoSEQ multiplex PCR, the repertoire was profiled, and TCRdb retains in-frame clones only, with some absent. V and J calls and clone size are copied from that table; D and trimming were computed from the DNA. The sample lists around 99,000 clones; more than 70% were seen once. The data were taken from a study of blood T cell repertoires in COVID-19. Study-level background: From T cells, B-cell-depleted T cells, or PBMCs came the material, which was cDNA or gDNA.

This CDR3 spans 15 amino acids. Trimming left V 4 bases short and J 4 bases short, with 13 bases between. The germline CDR1 and CDR2 sequences are SGHAT and FQNNGV. The sequenced material came from peripheral blood. The V and J genes are TRBV11-2 and TRBJ2-2; perhaps TRBD2 as D (6 bases). The origin of this receptor is a man aged 70-80 years with acute or convalescent COVID-19. CDR3 residues: CASSSRRRGTGELFF. CDR3 nucleotide sequence: TGTGCCAGCAGCTCCCGACGGCGGGGCACCGGGGAGCTGTTTTTT.